This TCR beta chain was recovered during a study of T-cell memory formation after mild COVID-19. General study results and limits: CD8+ contracting clones occupied EMRA, while CD4+ ones occupied mainly CM and EM. Day 15 to 85 contracting clones showed balanced CD4/CD8; day 15 to 37 expanders favored CD4+. Memory cells collected pre-infection included some clones that later responded, suggesting cross-reactive memory joined.

Using constant-segment primers, 5'RACE produced TCR alpha and TCR beta cDNA libraries carrying sample barcodes and UMIs. TCRdb re-analysed the 5' RACE reads in MiXCR, keeping a single row per CDR3 protein. The sample has around 160,000 distinct CDR3 sequences; 11% are singletons. Comment on this clonotype: Its antigen is currently unknown.

This receptor was obtained from a man younger than 30 who had mild COVID-19 (a few samples of this study predate the infection). Cell type and time point are not known. Source material: PBMCs or a T cell subset sorted from them (not recorded which).

For the CDR3, the DNA is TGTGCCAGCAGTGCCGGGACTAGCGTCTACGAGCAGTACGTC. This translates into CASSAGTSVYEQYV. The chain has TRBV2 and TRBJ2-7; 10 bases map to TRBD2. V was pared by 4 bases and J by 3 bases, with 3 bases of the junction left unmatched. The CDR3 runs to 14 residues. Germline CDR1 is SNHLY and CDR2 is FYNNEI.